The clone carrying this T cell receptor (beta chain) was seen at least ten times. Its antigen is undetermined. This CDR3 comprises 12 residues. V lost 4 bases, J lost 7 bases, and 12 bases lay in between. Germline-derived CDR1 and CDR2 are SGHDT and YYEEEE. This record belongs to a study of T-cell memory formation after mild COVID-19. Study results and limitations: Clones that shrank (day 15 to 85) were balanced CD4/CD8, whereas later expanders leaned CD4+. Researchers report contracting CD4+ clones mostly in CM and EM, with CD8+ clones in EMRA. The finding that pre-infection memory included some responding clones suggested that cross-reactive memory joined.

TCRalpha and TCRbeta libraries used 5'RACE with constant-segment primers and UMIs. MiXCR was run by TCRdb on the 5' RACE reads, yielding one entry per CDR3 protein. Among about 260,000 distinct CDR3 sequences listed, around 16% were seen once. The genes are TRBV5-6 and TRBJ2-7; D is unclear. The sequence derives from a man aged 18 to 35 who had mild COVID-19 (a few samples of this study predate the infection). Cell type and time point are not known. Sequencing used PBMCs or a T cell subset sorted from them (not recorded which). CDR3 loop: CASSGSSGEQYV. For the CDR3, the DNA is TGTGCCAGCAGCGGTAGCAGTGGTGAGCAGTACGTC.